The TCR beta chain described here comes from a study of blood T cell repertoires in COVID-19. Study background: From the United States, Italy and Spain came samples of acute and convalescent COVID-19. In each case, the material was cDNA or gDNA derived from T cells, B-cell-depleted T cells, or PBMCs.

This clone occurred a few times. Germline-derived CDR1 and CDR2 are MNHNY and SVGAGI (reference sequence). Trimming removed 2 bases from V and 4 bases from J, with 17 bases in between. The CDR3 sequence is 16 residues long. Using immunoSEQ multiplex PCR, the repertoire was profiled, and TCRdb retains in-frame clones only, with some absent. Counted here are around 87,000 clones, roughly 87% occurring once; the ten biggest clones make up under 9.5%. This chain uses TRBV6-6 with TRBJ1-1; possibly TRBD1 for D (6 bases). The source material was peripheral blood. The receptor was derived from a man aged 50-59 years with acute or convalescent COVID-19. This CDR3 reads CASSYGTLDSSTEAFF. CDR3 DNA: TGTGCCAGCAGTTACGGGACACTCGATAGCTCCACTGAAGCTTTCTTT.